Listed below are T cell receptor beta chains from one sample, sequenced in a study of OX40 agonist ivuxolimab in advanced cancers. The repertoire was sequenced with immunoSEQ multiplex PCR; TCRdb's copy has only in-frame clones and lacks some. Of about 39,000 clones in the sample, 90% to 95% were seen once. The material was CD4+ or CD8+ T cells sorted from blood, obtained in a trial of the OX40 agonist ivuxolimab. These receptors all stem from an adult with an advanced solid tumor such as melanoma, head and neck, liver or kidney cancer. Both conserved end residues are part of each CDR3. The order of the fields is V gene, clone size, J gene, CDR3 length, D gene, CDR3 DNA, CDR3 protein. The D gene is left open where the match is weak. The size entry is marked missing in some rows and otherwise reads once, few, many or a size class.

>TRBV4-2|-|TRBJ2-2|15|-
TGTGCCAGCAGCCCCGGACAGAGCAACACCGGGGAGCTGTTTTTT
CASSPGQSNTGELFF
>TRBV7-9|-|TRBJ1-3|14|-
TGTGCCAGCAGCCTAGCCGGGAGGGGGGACACCATATATTTT
CASSLAGRGDTIYF
>TRBV7-6|-|TRBJ2-3|17|-
TGTGCCAGCAGCTTATTCCCGGGCCAGGGGAGCACAGATACGCAGTATTTT
CASSLFPGQGSTDTQYF
>TRBV27|-|TRBJ2-1|16|TRBD1
TGTGCCAGCAGTTTATGGGGGCAGGGGGCGGACAATGAGCAGTTCTTC
CASSLWGQGADNEQFF
>TRBV4-1|-|TRBJ2-1|16|TRBD1
TGCGCCAGCAGCCGCATAGGGGACAGCTCCTACAATGAGCAGTTCTTC
CASSRIGDSSYNEQFF
>TRBV13|-|TRBJ2-1|14|TRBD2
TGTGCCAGCAGCTTAGGACTAGCGGGAGGGGAGCAGTTCTTC
CASSLGLAGGEQFF
>TRBV4-2|-|TRBJ2-7|15|TRBD2
TGTGCCAGCAGCCAAGTAGTTAGCGGGAGTAACGAGCAGTACTTC
CASSQVVSGSNEQYF
>TRBV20-1|few|TRBJ2-7|9|-
TGCAGTGCTAATCCCGAGCAGTACTTC
CSANPEQYF
>TRBV6-5|-|TRBJ2-1|15|-
TGTGCCAGCAGTTACTCTAGGCTGTCCTACAATGAGCAGTTCTTC
CASSYSRLSYNEQFF
>TRBV14|once|TRBJ1-1|14|-
TGTGCCAGCAGCCCCTTTAATATGGACACTGAAGCTTTCTTT
CASSPFNMDTEAFF
>TRBV12-2|-|TRBJ2-1|16|-
TGTGCAAGTCGCCTCATTGGGACTGGCTCCTACAATGAGCAGTTCTTC
CASRLIGTGSYNEQFF
>TRBV9|-|TRBJ2-5|16|TRBD2
TGTGCCAGCAGCGCGGGAGCTAGCGGGTTACAGGAGACCCAGTACTTC
CASSAGASGLQETQYF
>TRBV5-1|-|TRBJ2-7|12|-
TGCGCCAGCAGCTTGGAAGGCTACGAGCAGTACTTC
CASSLEGYEQYF
>TRBV19|-|TRBJ2-1|15|TRBD2
TGTGCCAGTAGTCGGACTAGCGGTACCTGCAATGAGCAGTTCTTC
CASSRTSGTCNEQFF
>TRBV9|-|TRBJ1-1|19|TRBD1
TGTGCCAGCAGCGTAGAGTCCCGGACAGGCGGGGAACCGAACACTGAAGCTTTCTTT
CASSVESRTGGEPNTEAFF
>TRBV30|-|TRBJ2-7|13|-
TGTGCCTGGAGTGTGAGCTCCCGGGGGGAGCAGTACTTC
CAWSVSSRGEQYF
>TRBV4-1|-|TRBJ2-7|13|-
TGCGCCAGCAGCCAAGAAGGATCCTACGAGCAGTACTTC
CASSQEGSYEQYF
>TRBV19|-|TRBJ2-1|14|-
TGTGCCAGTAGTATAGGTGGAGGAGACAATGAGCAGTTCTTC
CASSIGGGDNEQFF
>TRBV5-1|once|TRBJ1-1|15|TRBD1
TGCGCCAGCAGCTTGGCGACAGGGCCCCACACTGAAGCTTTCTTT
CASSLATGPHTEAFF
>TRBV7-9|-|TRBJ2-7|15|-
TGTGCCAGCAGCCCAGGCGACAGGCAGAATTACGAGCAGTACTTC
CASSPGDRQNYEQYF
>TRBV6-5|-|TRBJ2-5|14|TRBD2
TGTGCCAGCAGACCCTCCCGCGGGGGAGAGACCCAGTACTTC
CASRPSRGGETQYF
>TRBV5-5|-|TRBJ2-7|16|TRBD1
TGTGCCAGCAGCTTGGACAGGGGCTACTATTCCTACGAGCAGTACTTC
CASSLDRGYYSYEQYF
>TRBV15|-|TRBJ2-7|13|-
TGTGCCACCAGCCAATACTTCACGGCCGAGCAGTACTTC
CATSQYFTAEQYF
>TRBV2|once|TRBJ1-2|13|-
TGTGCCAGCAGTGAAGTCTCACCCTATGGCTACACCTTC
CASSEVSPYGYTF
>TRBV19|-|TRBJ1-5|15|-
TGTGCCAGTAGGCCTGACCAGGGGCGCTATCAGCCCCAGCATTTT
CASRPDQGRYQPQHF
>TRBV9|-|TRBJ1-1|14|-
TGTGCCAGCAGCCACGATCCGGGACACTCTGAAGCTTTCTTT
CASSHDPGHSEAFF
>TRBV20-1|-|TRBJ2-7|11|-
TGCAGTGCTAGAGTGGGCTACGAGCAGTACTTC
CSARVGYEQYF
>TRBV4-1|-|TRBJ2-2|17|-
TGCGCCAGCAGCCAAGGAGTTATGACACCGAACACCGGGGAGCTGTTTTTT
CASSQGVMTPNTGELFF
>TRBV28|-|TRBJ2-1|17|TRBD2
TGTGCCAGCAGTCCCCTAGCGGGAGGCCACTCCTACAATGAGCAGTTCTTC
CASSPLAGGHSYNEQFF
>TRBV11-3|-|TRBJ2-7|16|-
TGTGCCAGCAGCTTATACTCGGTGCAGGGGATCTACGAGCAGTACTTC
CASSLYSVQGIYEQYF
>TRBV9|-|TRBJ1-4|15|-
TGTGCCAGCAGCTTCCGTCCGGAAAATAATGAAAAACTGTTTTTT
CASSFRPENNEKLFF
>TRBV7-2|-|TRBJ2-3|16|-
TGTGCCAGCAGCCCGCCCCGGACTCGCTCCACAGATACGCAGTATTTT
CASSPPRTRSTDTQYF